Sequencing of this TCR beta chain was carried out in a study of radiotherapy plus CTLA-4 blockade in lung cancer. Turning to the study itself: With around 30% of patients having disease control, objective responses were seen in approximately 17%.

Focal radiation was given together with CTLA-4 blockade (ipilimumab) to patients with chemo-refractory metastatic non-small-cell lung cancer. Study-wide results and limits: Interferon-beta, together with early blood T cell clone dynamics, reportedly best predicted response.

Only in-frame clones appear in the TCRdb table, and some are missing; sequencing was by immunoSEQ multiplex PCR. The sample lists tens of thousands of clones; more than 70% were seen once. Turning to this clone: Its specificity is unknown.

The germline V gene encodes CDR1 SGHTA and CDR2 FQGNSA. Trimming cost V 7 bases and J 3 bases; bases outside gene matches: 11. The CDR3 covers 15 residues. The sequence was collected from a human donor with non-small cell lung cancer whose response to radiotherapy plus ipilimumab could not be evaluated. The V call is TRBV7-2, the J call TRBJ1-1; TRBD1 matches 7 bases. The sequencing here drew on peripheral blood, taken from a patient treated with radiotherapy plus ipilimumab. CDR3 amino acids: CASTARGPTDTEAFF. CDR3 nucleotide sequence: TGTGCCAGCACCGCTAGGGGGCCGACGGACACTGAAGCTTTCTTT.